The 22 T cell receptor beta chains listed next were all sequenced from one sample in a study of human T cells and chemical hapten exposure listed by TCRdb under 2021. What this sample's time point label stands for: pre-sensitization, week 0. The intended sense of this specimen's treatment or condition label: therapeutic diphenylcyclopropenone sensitization with weekly scalp DPC. To prepare the library, RACE was applied. The run used a NextSeq 500. The raw public data were reprocessed by TCRdb itself: fastp quality trimming at Q25, MiXCR clonotype calling, in-frame beta chains only. Rows are unified per CDR3 protein, each entry keeping the most common DNA and genes. The table for this sample lists a few hundred thousand distinct CDR3 sequences; 5% to 6.5% of them were counted only once. Roughly 8.2% of the sample is held by the ten biggest clonotypes. Sequenced here: whole blood, sampled in connection with sensitization to the hapten diphenylcyclopropenone (DPC). The receptor set was obtained from a woman aged 18-35 years with alopecia areata. Some clones in this sample may be carry-over from other donors' samples.

The gene calls are TRBV4-2 and TRBJ1-2, with 10 bases lining up with TRBD1. Trimming at V came to 0 bases and at J to 5 bases, leaving 9 bases not matched to a gene. This CDR3 has 17 residues. Germline V gives CDR1 LGHNA, CDR2 YNFKEQ. CDR3 DNA sequence: TGTGCCAGCAGCCAAGATAGGGGACAGGGGATAACATATGGCTACACCTTC. Amino acids: CASSQDRGQGITYGYTF.

The chain carries TRBV9 and TRBJ1-1; 7 bases are a match to TRBD1. The CDR3 consists of 16 residues. V lost 0 bases, J lost 12 bases, and 17 bases stayed unmatched. CDR1 is SGDLS and CDR2 is YYNGEE in the germline V gene. The CDR3 reads CASSVDPNLSGQNPFF. The CDR3 DNA follows: TGTGCCAGCAGCGTAGACCCCAATCTATCGGGACAGAATCCTTTCTTT.

This clonotype appeared many times. The chain links TRBV12-3 or TRBV12-4 to TRBJ2-5, with 12 bases aligning to TRBD2. The trim removed 6 bases at V and 3 bases at J, leaving 2 bases unmatched. The CDR3 sequence is 14 residues long. CDR3 DNA: TGTGCCAGCAGGCGGACTAGCGGGGAAGAGACCCAGTACTTC. Encoded protein: CASRRTSGEETQYF.

This clonotype was seen only a few times. J is TRBJ1-4 and V is TRBV2; D is uncertain. This CDR3 has 15 amino acids. V gave up 3 bases and J gave up 4 bases, with 12 bases separating them. Germline V gene sequence: CDR1 SNHLY, CDR2 FYNNEI. CDR3 protein: CASSETTNLNEKLFF. CDR3 nucleotides: TGTGCCAGCAGTGAGACGACAAACCTTAATGAAAAACTGTTTTTT.

This chain links TRBV27 with TRBJ2-5; TRBD2 aligns across 8 bases. Unmatched junction bases numbered 9, after V lost 5 bases and J lost 7 bases. Germline assignment: CDR1 MNHEY and CDR2 SMNVEV (reference sequence). This CDR3 spans 14 amino acids. The CDR3 region is CASSPTLTSATQYF. CDR3 nucleotides: TGTGCCAGCAGTCCCACCCTGACTAGCGCGACCCAGTACTTC.

Of note for this clonotype: A much larger clone lies a single base off, so this may be a read error. The chain employs TRBV6-6 and TRBJ2-7; 9 positions agree with TRBD1. CDR1 and CDR2 (germline): MNHNY, SVGAGI (reference sequence). CDR3 length: 15 amino acids. Trimming removed 4 bases from V and 6 bases from J; junction bases left unmatched: 10. The CDR3 loop is CASSFELDRGSEQYF. The DNA for the CDR3 is TGTGCCAGCAGTTTCGAGTTGGACAGGGGTTCCGAGCAGTACTTC.

This clonotype turned up a few times. The rearrangement uses TRBV10-3 and TRBJ1-5, with 7 bases aligning to TRBD1. CDR1 and CDR2 from the germline V gene are ENHRY and SYGVKD. The CDR3 is 15 amino acids. Trimming cost V 2 bases and J 0 bases; bases outside gene matches: 1. In nucleotides, the CDR3 is TGTGCCATCAGTGAGGGGACAGTTAGCAATCAGCCCCAGCATTTT. Protein: CAISEGTVSNQPQHF.

This clonotype was seen ten or more times. The chain employs TRBV4-3 and TRBJ2-7, with D maybe TRBD1 (5 bases). The V end lost 2 bases, the J end lost 6 bases, and 17 bases lay between the germline ends. Germline values: CDR1 LGHNA, CDR2 YSLEER. The CDR3 runs 15 residues. The CDR3, as DNA: TGCGCCAGCAGCCAATCCCCTTCAGGGCTCTCCGAGCAGTACTTC. Translated, it gives CASSQSPSGLSEQYF.

Ten or more counts support this clonotype. V usage is TRBV28 and J usage is TRBJ1-6; 9 bases are shared with TRBD1. Germline V gene data show CDR1 as MDHEN and CDR2 as SYDVKM. V trimming: 5 bases; J trimming: 10 bases; junction bases outside the gene matches: 6. This CDR3 has 14 residues. CDR3 amino acids: CASSRDRESSPLHF. CDR3 nucleotides: TGTGCCAGCAGTCGGGACAGGGAAAGCTCACCCCTCCACTTT. Together with reference TRBV28 and TRBJ1-6, the CDR3 gives the full variable domain: DVKVTQSSRYLVKRTGEKVFLECVQDMDHENMFWYRQDPGLGLRLIYFSYDVKMKEKGDIPEGYSVSREKKERFSLILESASTNQTSMYLCASSRDRESSPLHFGNGTRLTVT.

This clonotype occurred a few times. The chain is built from TRBV7-9 and TRBJ1-1; D is ambiguous. V was pared by 3 bases and J by 1 base, with 6 bases between. Germline values: CDR1 SEHNR, CDR2 FQNEAQ (reference sequence). This CDR3 spans 13 amino acids. The CDR3 DNA reads TGTGCCAGCAGCTTTCAGCAGAACACTGAAGCTTTCTTT. This gives the protein CASSFQQNTEAFF.

This clonotype was seen a handful of times. This chain uses TRBV28 with TRBJ2-2; TRBD1 aligns across 9 bases. V shed 4 bases and J 5 bases; nucleotides not matched to a gene: 5. This CDR3 is 15 amino acids long. Germline assignment: CDR1 MDHEN and CDR2 SYDVKM. As DNA, the CDR3 is TGTGCCAGCAGTTCACAGGGGGCGGGGACCGGGGAGCTGTTTTTT. Translated: CASSSQGAGTGELFF. Together with reference TRBV28 and TRBJ2-2, the CDR3 gives the full variable domain: DVKVTQSSRYLVKRTGEKVFLECVQDMDHENMFWYRQDPGLGLRLIYFSYDVKMKEKGDIPEGYSVSREKKERFSLILESASTNQTSMYLCASSSQGAGTGELFFGEGSRLTVL.

This clonotype was seen only a few times. This chain connects TRBV5-1 to TRBJ2-2; D is undetermined. The V end lost 3 bases, the J end lost 2 bases, and 11 bases lay between the germline ends. The CDR3 is 15 residues long. Germline CDR1 reads SGHRS; CDR2 reads YFSETQ. The CDR3 is CASSSRTDNTGELFF. CDR3 bases: TGCGCCAGCAGCTCCCGGACCGATAACACCGGGGAGCTGTTTTTT. The variable domain in full, with the rest retrieved from reference TRBV5-1 and TRBJ2-2, is KAGVTQTPRYLIKTRGQQVTLSCSPISGHRSVSWYQQTPGQGLQFLFEYFSETQRNKGNFPGRFSGRQFSNSRSEMNVSTLELGDSALYLCASSSRTDNTGELFFGEGSRLTVL.

The V gene is TRBV12-5, the J gene TRBJ2-7; no reliable D call. The CDR3 consists of 11 residues. V lost 6 bases and J 5 bases, leaving 8 bases between the germline ends. In germline, CDR1 is LGHNT, CDR2 FRNRAP. Here the CDR3 reads CASGNNHEQYF. The CDR3 DNA follows: TGTGCTAGTGGAAACAACCACGAGCAGTACTTC. Variable domain in full (rest from reference TRBV12-5 and TRBJ2-7): DARVTQTPRHKVTEMGQEVTMRCQPILGHNTVFWYRQTMMQGLELLAYFRNRAPLDDSGMPKDRFSAEMPDATLATLKIQPSEPRDSAVYFCASGNNHEQYFGPGTRLTVT.

This clonotype was counted between two and nine times. This rearrangement joins TRBV12-3 or TRBV12-4 to TRBJ1-6; a possible D gene is TRBD1 (6 bases). This CDR3 is built from 17 residues. V shed 3 bases and J shed 0 bases, with 12 bases lying between them. The CDR3 loop is CASSLSGTRSYNSPLHF. Written as DNA, the CDR3 is TGTGCCAGCAGTTTGTCCGGGACACGCTCCTATAATTCACCCCTCCACTTT.

For the CDR3, the DNA is TGTGCCAGCAGTTACGTGTCCTCTGGGGCCAACGTCCTGACTTTC. This translates into CASSYVSSGANVLTF. The chain joins TRBV6-2 or TRBV6-3 to TRBJ2-6; no clear D. There are 15 residues in the CDR3. V was cut by 2 bases and J by 0 bases, with 5 bases left in between. The germline V gene has CDR1 MNHEY and CDR2 SVGEGT.

This clonotype was seen many times. V and J are TRBV7-9 and TRBJ1-1; the D is unclear. In germline, CDR1 is SEHNR, CDR2 FQNEAQ (reference sequence). The CDR3 runs to 12 residues. V was clipped by 0 bases and J by 7 bases, with 6 bases between them. The CDR3 DNA reads as TGTGCCAGCAGCTTAGCGGCGTATGAAGCTTTCTTT. This gives the protein CASSLAAYEAFF.

This sequence joins TRBV20-1 and TRBJ1-6; D remains unclear. CDR1 is DFQATT, CDR2 SNEGSKA, per germline (reference sequence). The CDR3 loop spans 16 amino acids. With 5 bases removed from V and 2 bases from J, the gap between germline ends came to 16 bases. CDR3 amino acids: CSALDRRRPYNSPLHF. CDR3 coding DNA: TGCAGTGCTCTTGATCGTCGCAGGCCCTATAATTCACCCCTCCACTTT.

This clonotype has more than one count but fewer than ten. CDR3 sequence: CASSLRRVNSPLHF. Here the CDR3 DNA reads TGTGCCAGCAGCTTAAGACGGGTCAATTCACCCCTCCACTTT. The chain recombines TRBV7-8 with TRBJ1-6; D is unclear. V lost 2 bases, J lost 7 bases, and 9 bases lay in between. The CDR3 extends over 14 amino acids. The germline V gene has CDR1 SGHVS and CDR2 FQNEAQ.

This clonotype showed up many times. The chain combines TRBV6-2 or TRBV6-3 with TRBJ2-1; D is perhaps TRBD1 (6 bases). V was trimmed by 0 bases and J by 5 bases, leaving 14 bases between them. The CDR3 contains 16 residues. CDR1 and CDR2 (germline): MNHEY, SVGEGT. CDR3 sequence reads: CASSYSPSGADNEQFF. Written as DNA, the CDR3 is TGTGCCAGCAGTTACTCCCCGTCAGGGGCAGACAATGAGCAGTTCTTC.

The chain employs TRBV15 and TRBJ2-1; TRBD2 aligns across 7 bases. In germline, CDR1 is LNHNV, CDR2 YYDKDF (reference sequence). There are 14 residues in the CDR3. The J segment lost 10 bases and the V segment lost 3 bases, leaving 9 bases of the junction unmatched. The CDR3, as DNA: TGTGCCACCAGCAGCCGGAGTGGGGGAGGGGAGCAGTTCTTC. Residues: CATSSRSGGGEQFF.

This clonotype was counted ten times or more. This chain connects TRBV6-6 to TRBJ1-2, with D hard to call. V was trimmed by 2 bases and J by 13 bases, leaving 17 bases between them. Germline V gives CDR1 MNHNY, CDR2 SVGAGI (reference sequence). This CDR3 contains 13 residues. The CDR3, as DNA: TGTGCCAGCAGTTACCGGGCGGGCCCGAGGGCCACCTTC. Its protein product is CASSYRAGPRATF.

The chain has TRBV5-1 and TRBJ2-6; TRBD2 is a possible D gene (6 bases). This CDR3 has 17 amino acids. V was clipped by 0 bases and J by 4 bases, with 14 bases between them. In germline, CDR1 is SGHRS, CDR2 YFSETQ. As DNA, the CDR3 is TGCGCCAGCAGCTTGGCCGGGAGTACCGACGGGGCCAACGTCCTGACTTTC. Its protein is CASSLAGSTDGANVLTF.